One sample yielded the 26 T cell receptor beta chains listed below, sequenced in a study of CXCR3-negative and CXCR3-positive naive CD8 T cells. Study-wide points: Higher TRB CDR3 hydrophobicity marked CXCR3-positive naive cells relative to CXCR3-negative naive cells.

Via 5' RACE with UMI labels, TRB cDNA libraries were prepared. TCRdb reprocessed the 5' RACE reads, with one entry per CDR3 protein and no DNA. The repertoire shows some 140,000 distinct CDR3 sequences; the top ten hold approximately 0.46%. These receptors' targets are unknown. The source material was naive CXCR3+ CD8+ T cells from blood. Subset meaning: CD45RO-CCR7+CD27+CD95- naive CD8+ T cells expressing CXCR3 (TNR3+). The receptors here all came from a human donor in good health. Some clones in this sample may be carry-over from other donors' samples.

This chain uses TRBV28 with TRBJ2-2; TCRdb designates TRBD1, a call that cannot be tested without DNA. CDR3 size: 14 residues. The V gene's germline CDR1 is MDHEN and CDR2 SYDVKM. The CDR3 region is CASRTRGATGELFF.

The chain uses TRBV20-1 and TRBJ2-2; TCRdb's D call of TRBD2 is untestable without DNA. The CDR3 runs to 19 residues. Germline assignment: CDR1 DFQATT and CDR2 SNEGSKA (reference sequence). The CDR3 loop reads CSARKIPGLAGVYTGELFF.

This chain connects TRBV4-3 to TRBJ2-1; lacking DNA, the TRBD1 call made by TCRdb goes unchecked. Germline V lookup: CDR1 LGHNA, CDR2 YSLEER. The CDR3 is made up of 15 amino acids. CDR3 residues: CASSQGTGIRNEQFF.

CDR3 in amino acids: CASRPGGSNQPQHF. V gene TRBV27 combines with J gene TRBJ1-5; TCRdb indicates TRBD1, and absent DNA this call remains unverified. Germline V gene sequence: CDR1 MNHEY, CDR2 SMNVEV (reference sequence). The CDR3 loop spans 14 amino acids.

The chain uses TRBV28 and TRBJ2-5; TCRdb's D gene call, TRBD2, goes unchecked for lack of DNA. Looked up from germline, CDR1 is MDHEN and CDR2 is SYDVKM. The CDR3 totals 16 residues. CDR3 region: CASSLYVAAGLKTQYF.

The rearrangement uses TRBV20-1 and TRBJ2-2; there is no DNA to check the TCRdb D call of TRBD2. The CDR3 extends over 14 amino acids. Germline loops: CDR1 DFQATT, CDR2 SNEGSKA (reference sequence). CDR3 protein: CSASPEVVPGELFF.

The genes are TRBV29-1 and TRBJ2-7; lacking DNA, the TRBD1 call made by TCRdb goes unchecked. In germline, CDR1 is SQVTM, CDR2 ANQGSEA. The CDR3 loop spans 15 amino acids. The CDR3: CSVEEAQGASYEQYF.

V is TRBV6-2 or TRBV6-3 and J is TRBJ1-5. Germline V gene sequence: CDR1 MNHEY, CDR2 SVGEGT. This CDR3 is 16 amino acids long. CDR3 residues: CASRPREGSGNQPQHF.

The V gene is TRBV6-2 or TRBV6-3, the J gene TRBJ2-7; TCRdb calls TRBD1, which cannot be checked without DNA. Germline V lookup: CDR1 MNHEY, CDR2 SVGEGT. The CDR3 contains 14 residues. This CDR3 is CASSPGDREYEQYF.

The gene calls are TRBV6-1 and TRBJ2-3; TCRdb selects TRBD2, and the lack of DNA leaves this call unchecked. The CDR3 is 15 amino acids. The germline gives CDR1 MNHNS, CDR2 SASEGT. The CDR3 here is CASSDRGGAADTQYF.

CDR3 amino acids: CASSEQASGTRETQYF. The chain uses TRBV9 and TRBJ2-5; lacking DNA, the TRBD2 call made by TCRdb goes unchecked. Germline V gene lookup returns CDR1 SGDLS and CDR2 YYNGEE. The CDR3 is 16 residues long.

The gene calls are TRBV7-2 and TRBJ2-7; TCRdb designates TRBD1, a call that cannot be tested without DNA. The V gene's germline CDR1 is SGHTA and CDR2 FQGNSA. The CDR3 sequence is 13 residues long. The CDR3 reads CASSPDGACEQYF.

The J gene is TRBJ2-1, the V gene TRBV11-2; TCRdb's D gene call, TRBD1, goes unchecked for lack of DNA. The CDR3 sequence is 12 residues long. The germline V gene encodes CDR1 SGHAT and CDR2 FQNNGV. The CDR3 sequence: CASSWDGAEQFF. The full variable domain, with the rest looked up from reference TRBV11-2 and TRBJ2-1, is EAGVAQSPRYKIIEKRQSVAFWCNPISGHATLYWYQQILGQGPKLLIQFQNNGVVDDSQLPKDRFSAERLKGVDSTLKIQPAKLEDSAVYLCASSWDGAEQFFGPGTRLTVL.

CDR3 loop: CASSMSQGVQPQHF. The chain couples TRBV19 to TRBJ1-5; the D gene TCRdb calls, TRBD1, cannot be checked with no DNA. Germline lookup yields CDR1 LNHDA and CDR2 SQIVND (reference sequence). This CDR3 region has 14 residues.

This CDR3 reads CASSPTGMADYEQYF. V usage is TRBV19 and J usage is TRBJ2-7; TCRdb calls TRBD2, which cannot be checked without DNA. The CDR3 length is 15 residues. Germline CDR1 LNHDA, CDR2 SQIVND (reference sequence). The full variable domain, its missing parts supplied by reference TRBV19 and TRBJ2-7, is DGGITQSPKYLFRKEGQNVTLSCEQNLNHDAMYWYRQDPGQGLRLIYYSQIVNDFQKGDIAEGYSVSREKKESFPLTVTSAQKNPTAFYLCASSPTGMADYEQYFGPGTRLTVT.

The V and J genes are TRBV28 and TRBJ2-5; TCRdb lists TRBD1, though no DNA is available to test this call. Germline lookup yields CDR1 MDHEN and CDR2 SYDVKM. The CDR3 is 14 amino acids. CDR3 loop: CASGLGGARETQYF.

The CDR3 sequence is CASTTGGPFNEQFF. The V and J genes are TRBV5-1 and TRBJ2-1; absent DNA, TCRdb's TRBD2 call cannot be checked. The CDR3 covers 14 residues. The V gene's germline CDR1 is SGHRS and CDR2 YFSETQ.

Here the CDR3 reads CASSPPGGTEAFF. The chain employs TRBV4-1 and TRBJ1-1; TCRdb lists TRBD1, though no DNA is available to test this call. The CDR3 totals 13 residues. Germline V gene sequence: CDR1 MGHRA, CDR2 YSYEKL.

The J gene is TRBJ2-7, the V gene TRBV4-3. Germline CDR1 and CDR2: LGHNA and YSLEER. The CDR3 extends over 15 amino acids. The CDR3 loop reads CASSQFIGASYEQYF.

This chain links TRBV20-1 with TRBJ2-7; TCRdb names TRBD2, which stays unverified in the absence of DNA. In germline, CDR1 is DFQATT, CDR2 SNEGSKA (reference sequence). The CDR3 spans 15 residues. The CDR3 sequence is CSATSLEGFRYEQYF.

The CDR3 here is CASSQDRTVSYEQYF. The rearrangement uses TRBV4-3 and TRBJ2-7. This CDR3 comprises 15 residues. Per germline, CDR1 LGHNA and CDR2 YSLEER.

The genes are TRBV7-9 and TRBJ1-1. Germline V gene sequence: CDR1 SEHNR, CDR2 FQNEAQ (reference sequence). CDR3 length equals 15 residues. This CDR3 reads CASSFTGHPATEAFF.

V is TRBV20-1 and J is TRBJ2-1; TCRdb names TRBD2, which stays unverified in the absence of DNA. Per germline, CDR1 DFQATT and CDR2 SNEGSKA (reference sequence). The CDR3 length is 15 residues. The CDR3 is CSARDFGTFHNEQFF.

V gene TRBV7-9 combines with J gene TRBJ1-5; the D call from TCRdb, TRBD1, cannot be confirmed without DNA. The CDR3 length is 18 residues. The germline V gene encodes CDR1 SEHNR and CDR2 FQNEAQ (reference sequence). The CDR3 spells CASSLAGLGQGWWEPQHF.

This CDR3 reads CSVEDPAEVYGYTF. J is TRBJ1-2 and V is TRBV29-1. The CDR3 totals 14 residues. Germline values: CDR1 SQVTM, CDR2 ANQGSEA.

The V and J genes are TRBV15 and TRBJ2-2; TCRdb's D gene call, TRBD2, goes unchecked for lack of DNA. The length of the CDR3 is 14 residues. Germline V CDR1 and CDR2: LNHNV, YYDKDF (reference sequence). The chain's CDR3 is CATSPLAVTGELFF.